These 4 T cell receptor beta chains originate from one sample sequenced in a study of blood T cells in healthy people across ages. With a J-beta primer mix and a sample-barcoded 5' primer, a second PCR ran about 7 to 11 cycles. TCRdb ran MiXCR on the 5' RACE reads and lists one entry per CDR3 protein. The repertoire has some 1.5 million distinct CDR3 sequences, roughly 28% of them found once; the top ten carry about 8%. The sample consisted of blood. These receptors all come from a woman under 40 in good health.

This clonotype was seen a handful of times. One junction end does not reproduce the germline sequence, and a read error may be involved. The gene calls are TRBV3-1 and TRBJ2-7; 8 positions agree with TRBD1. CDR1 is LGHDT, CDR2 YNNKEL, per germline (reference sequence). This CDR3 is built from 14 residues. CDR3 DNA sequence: TGTGCCAGCAACCAACAGGGGGTGGCCTACGAGCAGTACTTC. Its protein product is CASNQQGVAYEQYF.

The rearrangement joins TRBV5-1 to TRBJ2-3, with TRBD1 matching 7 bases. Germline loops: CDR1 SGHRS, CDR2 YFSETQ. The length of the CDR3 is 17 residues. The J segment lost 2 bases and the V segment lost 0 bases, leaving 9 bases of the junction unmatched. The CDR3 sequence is CASSLGPTGTFTDTQYF. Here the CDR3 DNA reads TGCGCCAGCAGCTTGGGCCCGACAGGGACCTTCACAGATACGCAGTATTTT.

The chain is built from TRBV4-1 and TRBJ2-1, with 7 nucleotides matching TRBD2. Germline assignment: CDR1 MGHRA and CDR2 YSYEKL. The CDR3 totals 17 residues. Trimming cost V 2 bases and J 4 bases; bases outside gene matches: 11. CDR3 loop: CASSQYYGGEIYNEQFF. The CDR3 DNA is TGCGCCAGCAGCCAATATTATGGGGGGGAGATTTACAATGAGCAGTTCTTC.

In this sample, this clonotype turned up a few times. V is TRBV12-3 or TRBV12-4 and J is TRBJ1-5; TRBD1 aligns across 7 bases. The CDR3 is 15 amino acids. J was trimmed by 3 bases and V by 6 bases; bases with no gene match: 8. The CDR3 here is CASRAETGPNQPQHF. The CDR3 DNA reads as TGTGCCAGCAGAGCGGAGACAGGGCCCAATCAGCCCCAGCATTTT.